The text below deals with one T cell receptor beta chain. Its antigen is not known. TCRdb re-called the 5' RACE reads through MiXCR, storing one row per CDR3 protein. Altogether around 510,000 distinct CDR3 sequences are present, 20% to 25% being singletons, with the ten largest covering approximately 8.4%. V dropped 4 bases and J dropped 1 base, with 14 bases sitting between them. CDR3 size: 16 residues. The germline V gene encodes CDR1 SGHRS and CDR2 YFSETQ. This record belongs to a study of T-cell memory formation after mild COVID-19. Study-level information: Clusters were largely donor specific. The study, taken as a whole, reports: Memory sampled before infection contained some responding clones, suggesting cross-reactive memory joined.

The sample was PBMCs or a T cell subset sorted from them (not recorded which). The chain employs TRBV5-1 and TRBJ1-4; D might be TRBD1 (6 bases). The origin of this receptor is an adult woman who had mild COVID-19 (a few samples of this study predate the infection). Cell type and time point are not known. CDR3 amino acids: CASSPGGFRTNEKLFF. The CDR3 DNA reads as TGCGCCAGCAGCCCCGGGGGCTTCAGAACTAATGAAAAACTGTTTTTT.